Listed below are T cell receptor beta chains from one sample, sequenced in a study of identifying expanded T cells in peripheral blood. The assay was immunoSEQ multiplex PCR, and TCRdb's table has in-frame clones only and misses some. The data show around 100,000 clones, 88% seen once. Sequences were obtained from blood. The receptors shown here come from a person aged 18 to 75 in good health. Each CDR3 is given with its conserved first and last residue. Fields, in order: J gene, D gene, V gene, clone size, CDR3 DNA, CDR3 protein. The D gene is left open where the match is weak. Clone sizes are given selectively: once, few, many, or a class where the clone is expanded.

TRBJ2-1	.	TRBV5-1	.	TGCGCCAGCAGCTTTTATTTAAGTGGGGACAATGAGCAGTTCTTC	CASSFYLSGDNEQFF
TRBJ1-3	TRBD1	TRBV5-1	.	TGCGCCAGCAGCTTGGGGACAGGGGTCTCTGGAAACACCATATATTTT	CASSLGTGVSGNTIYF
TRBJ2-5	.	TRBV4-1	.	TGCGCCAGCAGCCAAAACAGGAACACCATCCAAGAGACCCAGTACTTC	CASSQNRNTIQETQYF
TRBJ2-3	TRBD2	TRBV15	.	TGTGCCACCAGCAGCGGACTAGCGGGGGATCGGGATACGCAGTATTTT	CATSSGLAGDRDTQYF
TRBJ1-5	.	TRBV19	.	TGTGCCAGTACGGGACGGAGAGAGAATAGCAATCAGCCCCAGCATTTT	CASTGRRENSNQPQHF
TRBJ2-1	.	TRBV29-1	.	TGCAGCGTTGAAAGCTCCTACAATGAGCAGTTCTTC	CSVESSYNEQFF
TRBJ1-1	TRBD1	TRBV29-1	.	TGCAGCGTTGCCCGGACAGGTGGAACTGAAGCTTTCTTT	CSVARTGGTEAFF
TRBJ1-1	.	TRBV6-5	.	TGTGCCAGCAGTTTGGGACGGTCGAACACTGAAGCTTTCTTT	CASSLGRSNTEAFF
TRBJ1-1	.	TRBV4-1	.	TGCGCCAGCAGCCAAGACCCCCCAGGGGTAACTGAAGCTTTCTTT	CASSQDPPGVTEAFF
TRBJ2-1	.	TRBV15	.	TGTGCCACCAGCAGAGATCAGCCCCGCGGGACCCAGCAGTTCTTC	CATSRDQPRGTQQFF
TRBJ2-2	.	TRBV13	.	TGTGCCAGCAGCCCCCTAGGCGACACCGGGGAGCTGTTTTTT	CASSPLGDTGELFF
TRBJ1-6	.	TRBV18	.	TGTGCCAGCTCACCACCGGACACAGGGAGGAATTCACCCCTCCACTTT	CASSPPDTGRNSPLHF
TRBJ2-1	.	TRBV18	.	TGTGCCAGCTCACCACTCTCGGGACCTCGGAATGAGCAGTTCTTC	CASSPLSGPRNEQFF
TRBJ2-3	.	TRBV6-5	once	TGTGCCAGCAGCTCCCGAGATACGCAGTATTTT	CASSSRDTQYF
TRBJ1-2	.	TRBV23-1	.	TGCGCCAGCAGCCGGGACAATAACCACTTC	CASSRDNNHF
TRBJ2-1	TRBD1	TRBV5-1	.	TGCGCCAGCAGCTTGTCTGGGCAGGGGGAAGAGCAGTTCTTC	CASSLSGQGEEQFF
TRBJ1-2	TRBD1	TRBV2	.	TGTGCCAGCGGTGCAGGGGGCAGCTATGGCTACACCTTC	CASGAGGSYGYTF
TRBJ2-3	.	TRBV11-3	.	TGTGCCAGCAGCTTATCAGGACCCACCACAGATACGCAGTATTTT	CASSLSGPTTDTQYF
TRBJ2-7	.	TRBV6-1	once	TGTGCCAGCAGTGGACCTAGGGAGGAGCAGTACTTC	CASSGPREEQYF
TRBJ1-2	.	TRBV10-3	.	TGTGCCATCAGTGGGCGGGGTGCCAGTAGTAGTAATGGCTACACCTTC	CAISGRGASSSNGYTF